What follows are 4 T cell receptor beta chains derived from one specimen sequenced in a study of cytomegalovirus exposure and HLA in healthy donors. Repertoires were generated with immunoSEQ multiplex PCR, while TCRdb's copy carries only in-frame clones and drops some. The sample records 150,000 to 250,000 clones, 81% being singletons. The sample comprised PBMCs. The origin of the receptors is a woman aged 25 to 39 in good health and CMV-seronegative.

The rearrangement joins TRBV30 to TRBJ2-2, with 9 bases identical to TRBD1. Looked up from germline, CDR1 is GTSNPN and CDR2 is SVGIG (reference sequence). This CDR3 has 17 residues. The V and J ends lost 4 bases and 7 bases, in that order; junction bases with no gene match: 16. The CDR3 nucleotides read TGTGCCTGGATCGACACACCGGGACAGGGACGGAGCGGGGAGCTGTTTTTT. Its protein product is CAWIDTPGQGRSGELFF.

V is TRBV7-2 and J is TRBJ2-3; unclear D gene. The CDR3 covers 13 residues. Germline-derived CDR1 and CDR2 are SGHTA and FQGNSA. V was shortened by 1 base and J by 5 bases, with 7 bases between the two germline ends. The CDR3 loop reads CASSLGLLDTQYF. Here the CDR3 DNA reads TGTGCCAGCAGCTTAGGTCTTCTAGATACGCAGTATTTT. Combining the CDR3 with reference TRBV7-2 and TRBJ2-3 gives the whole variable domain GAGVSQSPSNKVTEKGKDVELRCDPISGHTALYWYRQSLGQGLEFLIYFQGNSAPDKSGLPSDRFSAERTGGSVSTLTIQRTQQEDSAVYLCASSLGLLDTQYFGPGTRLTVL.

This clone was observed at least ten times. V usage is TRBV18 and J usage is TRBJ1-4; a weak D match, TRBD1 (5 bases). This CDR3 region has 16 residues. V lost 3 bases to trimming and J lost 3 bases, with 14 bases between them. Germline V CDR1 and CDR2: KGHSH, LQKENI. DNA of the CDR3: TGTGCCAGCTCACCCCGATCGGCAGGGCCTAATGAAAAACTGTTTTTT. Amino acids: CASSPRSAGPNEKLFF.

The CDR3 loop is CASSYSGQAGETQYF. DNA for the CDR3: TGTGCCAGCAGTTACTCGGGACAGGCCGGAGAGACCCAGTACTTC. J is TRBJ2-5 and V is TRBV6-6; 8 positions agree with TRBD1. Trimming removed 0 bases from V and 4 bases from J; junction bases left unmatched: 4. This CDR3 region has 15 residues. Germline CDR1 and CDR2: MNHNY and SVGAGI (reference sequence).